Below are 26 T cell receptor beta chains sequenced from a single sample in a study of CD8 T cells in Susac syndrome. Reverse transcription of roughly 0.5 to 1 ug RNA was performed with random hexamers. TCRdb passed the immunoSEQ multiplex PCR reads through MiXCR, listing each CDR3 protein once. The sample includes about 280,000 distinct CDR3 sequences, roughly 85% of them seen just once. The sequenced sample was CD8+ T cells from PBMCs. The receptors shown here come from a human donor with multiple sclerosis.

This chain links TRBV5-6 with TRBJ1-4; D may be TRBD1 (6 bases). The length of the CDR3 is 13 residues. Germline-derived CDR1 and CDR2 are SGHDT and YYEEEE. V lost 5 bases to trimming and J lost 6 bases, with 11 bases between them. This CDR3 reads CASRPTGDEKLFF. CDR3 nucleotide sequence: TGTGCCAGCAGGCCGACAGGCGATGAAAAACTGTTTTTT.

This chain connects TRBV2 to TRBJ1-1; D gene uncertain. CDR3 length: 14 residues. In germline, CDR1 is SNHLY, CDR2 FYNNEI. Trimming took 6 bases from V and 1 from J, leaving 12 bases between them. CDR3 sequence reads: CASSALGGNTEAFF. CDR3 DNA sequence: TGTGCCAGCAGCGCCCTGGGCGGGAACACTGAAGCTTTCTTT.

The rearrangement uses TRBV5-4 and TRBJ2-7; 11 bases match TRBD2. The germline gives CDR1 SGHNT, CDR2 YYREEE (reference sequence). The CDR3 spans 15 residues. J gave up 4 bases and V 4 bases, and 7 bases lay outside the gene matches. For the CDR3, the DNA is TGTGCCAGCAGCAGCACTAGCGGGAGCCCTTACGAGCAGTACTTC. This gives the protein CASSSTSGSPYEQYF.

Only one count was recorded for this clonotype. The chain has TRBV20-1 and TRBJ2-1, with TRBD2 matching 13 bases. The germline gives CDR1 DFQATT, CDR2 SNEGSKA (reference sequence). With 7 bases clipped from V and 0 bases from J, the junction kept 3 bases outside the gene matches. CDR3 length: 15 amino acids. The CDR3 spells CSVRTSGSSYNEQFF. CDR3 DNA sequence: TGCAGTGTCCGGACTAGCGGGAGCTCCTACAATGAGCAGTTCTTC.

The chain recombines TRBV20-1 with TRBJ1-6, with no clear D. CDR1 DFQATT and CDR2 SNEGSKA come from the germline V gene (reference sequence). This CDR3 region has 14 residues. V shed 7 bases and J shed 2 bases, with 12 bases lying between them. CDR3 DNA sequence: TGCAGTGGAAAGCCCCCAGCCTATAATTCACCCCTCCACTTT. Protein: CSGKPPAYNSPLHF.

The rearrangement uses TRBV7-2 and TRBJ1-2; no reliable D call. The length of the CDR3 is 14 residues. Germline V gives CDR1 SGHTA, CDR2 FQGNSA. Trimming took off 3 bases at V and 6 bases at J, with 14 bases between the two ends. The CDR3: CASSFPGRAHGYTF. DNA for the CDR3: TGTGCCAGCAGCTTTCCCGGGAGGGCGCATGGCTACACCTTC. Combining the CDR3 with reference TRBV7-2 and TRBJ1-2 gives the whole variable domain GAGVSQSPSNKVTEKGKDVELRCDPISGHTALYWYRQSLGQGLEFLIYFQGNSAPDKSGLPSDRFSAERTGGSVSTLTIQRTQQEDSAVYLCASSFPGRAHGYTFGSGTRLTVV.

In this sample, this clonotype turned up once. V and J are TRBV2 and TRBJ1-1; D call uncertain. Germline assignment: CDR1 SNHLY and CDR2 FYNNEI. The germline V and J ends were trimmed by 5 bases and 9 bases, with 13 bases remaining between them. This CDR3 comprises 12 residues. CDR3 coding DNA: TGTGCCAGCAGTCTGAGGGCTCTGAAAGCTTTCTTT. Its translation is CASSLRALKAFF.

The V call is TRBV27, the J call TRBJ2-1; 7 bases are a match to TRBD2. The V gene's germline CDR1 is MNHEY and CDR2 SMNVEV (reference sequence). This CDR3 is built from 13 residues. J gave up 13 bases and V 4 bases, and 10 bases lay outside the gene matches. CDR3 amino acids: CASSSGSATSQFF. The CDR3 DNA sequence: TGTGCCAGCAGTTCGGGGAGCGCGACTAGCCAGTTCTTC.

This clonotype appeared a few times. The chain is built from TRBV6-5 and TRBJ2-7, with TRBD2 matching 7 bases. CDR1 and CDR2 from the germline V gene are MNHEY and SVGAGI. The CDR3 is 17 amino acids. The V segment lost 2 bases and the J segment 6 bases; nucleotides outside the gene matches: 16. The DNA for the CDR3 is TGTGCCAGCAGTTACCCCCCCGATGCGGGAGCCCTCCCCGAGCAGTACTTC. Amino acid sequence: CASSYPPDAGALPEQYF.

The chain recombines TRBV9 with TRBJ1-2; D is unresolved. The CDR3 sequence is 13 residues long. Per germline, CDR1 SGDLS and CDR2 YYNGEE. Deletions cut 4 bases from V and 3 bases from J, with 10 bases between. CDR3 sequence (DNA): TGTGCCAGCAGCCGGCGCAAGGACTATGGCTACACCTTC. Amino acids: CASSRRKDYGYTF.

The V gene is TRBV27, the J gene TRBJ2-2; D possibly matches TRBD1 or TRBD2 (6 bases each). Per the germline V gene, CDR1 is MNHEY and CDR2 is SMNVEV (reference sequence). The CDR3 runs 13 residues. V shed 6 bases and J shed 5 bases, with 10 bases lying between them. CDR3 nucleotides: TGTGCCAGCAGCTGGGGGGCGACCGGGGAGCTGTTTTTT. Its protein product is CASSWGATGELFF.

The chain uses TRBV5-6 and TRBJ2-1, with 9 nucleotides matching TRBD2. Germline values: CDR1 SGHDT, CDR2 YYEEEE. J lost 4 bases, V lost 2 bases, and 4 bases had no gene match. The CDR3 length is 15 residues. The CDR3 spells CASSFSSGVYNEQFF. The CDR3 DNA is TGTGCCAGCAGCTTTTCTAGCGGGGTATACAATGAGCAGTTCTTC. The variable domain in full, completed from reference TRBV5-6 and TRBJ2-1, reads DAGVTQSPTHLIKTRGQQVTLRCSPKSGHDTVSWYQQALGQGPQFIFQYYEEEERQRGNFPDRFSGHQFPNYSSELNVNALLLGDSALYLCASSFSSGVYNEQFFGPGTRLTVL.

This clonotype appeared a single time. The rearrangement links TRBV19 to TRBJ2-7; D is unclear. The germline V gene has CDR1 LNHDA and CDR2 SQIVND (reference sequence). This CDR3 is 13 amino acids long. The V gene lost 4 bases and the J gene lost 2 bases, with 9 bases spanning the gap. The CDR3 nucleotides are TGTGCCAGTAGTAGAGCCGATACCTACGAGCAGTACTTC. As protein: CASSRADTYEQYF.

The chain is built from TRBV6-5 and TRBJ1-6; possible D gene TRBD1, 5 bases. V was clipped by 6 bases and J by 10 bases, with 19 bases between them. There are 15 residues in the CDR3. CDR1 and CDR2 (germline): MNHEY, SVGAGI. The CDR3 loop is CASRPRARVGSPLHF. CDR3 coding DNA: TGTGCCAGCAGGCCCCGGGCCAGGGTTGGCTCACCCCTCCACTTT.

V gene TRBV27 combines with J gene TRBJ2-2; D might be TRBD2 (7 bases). This CDR3 has 14 amino acids. Germline loops: CDR1 MNHEY, CDR2 SMNVEV (reference sequence). The germline V and J ends were trimmed by 6 bases and 5 bases, with 13 bases remaining between them. CDR3 sequence reads: CASSGLGGTGELFF. DNA for the CDR3: TGTGCCAGCAGCGGACTAGGGGGTACCGGGGAGCTGTTTTTT.

This chain joins TRBV28 and TRBJ1-3; 8 positions match TRBD1. This CDR3 is built from 16 residues. The V gene end was trimmed by 2 bases and the J gene end by 4 bases; junction bases not matched to a gene: 7. Per germline, CDR1 MDHEN and CDR2 SYDVKM. The CDR3 region is CASSLRRTGYGNTIYF. The DNA for the CDR3 is TGTGCCAGCAGTTTACGTAGGACAGGGTACGGAAACACCATATATTTT.

Worth noting for this clonotype: A junction end diverges from the germline sequence, so it may reflect a read error. CDR3 protein: CARRKEGELFF. CDR3 in DNA: TGTGCCCGGAGGAAGGAAGGGGAGCTGTTTTTT. This sequence joins TRBV30 and TRBJ2-2; D is perhaps TRBD2 (5 bases). The germline gives CDR1 GTSNPN, CDR2 SVGIG (reference sequence). This CDR3 has 11 amino acids.

This rearrangement joins TRBV27 to TRBJ1-6, with TRBD1 identical over 8 bases. Trimming at V came to 4 bases and at J to 6 bases, leaving 8 bases not matched to a gene. The CDR3 extends over 16 amino acids. Germline-derived CDR1 and CDR2 are MNHEY and SMNVEV (reference sequence). CDR3 amino acids: CASSSDRGYGNSPLHF. CDR3 bases: TGTGCCAGCAGTTCTGACAGGGGCTACGGTAATTCACCCCTCCACTTT.

This rearrangement joins TRBV13 to TRBJ2-3, with 8 bases aligning to TRBD1. The CDR3 covers 18 residues. In germline, CDR1 is PRHDT, CDR2 FYEKMQ (reference sequence). V lost 5 bases, J lost 0 bases, and 13 bases stayed unmatched. CDR3 loop: CASSLRTGITTSTDTQYF. In DNA, the CDR3 is TGTGCCAGCAGCCTTCGGACAGGGATAACTACTAGCACAGATACGCAGTATTTT.

This chain uses TRBV3-1 with TRBJ2-1, with TRBD2 matching over 7 bases. The CDR3 is 14 residues long. Germline CDR1 reads LGHDT; CDR2 reads YNNKEL (reference sequence). J was trimmed by 7 bases and V by 2 bases; bases with no gene match: 5. This chain's CDR3 is CASSQLWTSNEQFF. The CDR3 DNA is TGTGCCAGCAGCCAACTATGGACTAGTAATGAGCAGTTCTTC.

The chain couples TRBV10-2 to TRBJ2-2; 7 bases are a match to TRBD2. Germline CDR1 and CDR2: WSHSY and SAAADI. V dropped 3 bases and J dropped 4; count of bases not matched to a gene: 8. This CDR3 is built from 16 residues. The CDR3 is CASSERREISTGELFF. CDR3 in DNA: TGCGCCAGCAGTGAAAGGCGGGAGATATCCACCGGGGAGCTGTTTTTT.

The chain joins TRBV7-9 to TRBJ2-7, with D perhaps assigned TRBD1 or TRBD2 (6 bases each). The ends were cut back, 5 bases at V and 4 bases at J, with 21 bases in the middle. Germline V gene data show CDR1 as SEHNR and CDR2 as FQNEAQ (reference sequence). The CDR3 totals 16 residues. CDR3 protein: CASSPWNGGDNYEQYF. The CDR3 region has the DNA TGTGCCAGCAGCCCCTGGAATGGCGGGGACAATTACGAGCAGTACTTC.

V gene TRBV7-6 combines with J gene TRBJ2-3; 10 nucleotides match TRBD2. The CDR3 is made up of 18 amino acids. V lost 2 bases to trimming and J lost 3 bases; unmatched junction nucleotides: 11. Germline CDR1 reads SGHVS; CDR2 reads FNYEAQ. CDR3 sequence (DNA): TGTGCCAGCAGCTTAATTAGCGGGAGGACCTCTAGTACAGATACGCAGTATTTT. Amino acid sequence: CASSLISGRTSSTDTQYF.

This clonotype was observed a handful of times. The chain employs TRBV7-9 and TRBJ2-7, with 7 bases lining up with TRBD2. CDR1 is SEHNR, CDR2 FQNEAQ, per germline (reference sequence). This CDR3 region has 14 residues. The V and J ends lost 0 bases and 5 bases, in that order; junction bases with no gene match: 4. Written as DNA, the CDR3 is TGTGCCAGCAGCTTAGCGGGAGGGCCAGACGAGCAGTACTTC. Its protein product is CASSLAGGPDEQYF.

The chain carries TRBV29-1 and TRBJ1-2, with 7 positions matching TRBD1. The V segment lost 3 bases and the J segment 8 bases; nucleotides outside the gene matches: 9. The CDR3 is 13 residues long. Germline V gives CDR1 SQVTM, CDR2 ANQGSEA. CDR3 bases: TGCAGCGTTGAGGGGACAGCCAGTCGGGGCTACACCTTC. Protein: CSVEGTASRGYTF.

The chain joins TRBV28 to TRBJ1-4; no clear D. Trimming stripped 6 bases from V and 8 bases from J, with 19 bases between. The CDR3 runs 15 residues. Germline V lookup: CDR1 MDHEN, CDR2 SYDVKM. The CDR3 sequence is CASRKQRPQPEKLFF. The CDR3 nucleotides are TGTGCCAGCAGAAAGCAGAGGCCCCAACCCGAAAAACTGTTTTTT.